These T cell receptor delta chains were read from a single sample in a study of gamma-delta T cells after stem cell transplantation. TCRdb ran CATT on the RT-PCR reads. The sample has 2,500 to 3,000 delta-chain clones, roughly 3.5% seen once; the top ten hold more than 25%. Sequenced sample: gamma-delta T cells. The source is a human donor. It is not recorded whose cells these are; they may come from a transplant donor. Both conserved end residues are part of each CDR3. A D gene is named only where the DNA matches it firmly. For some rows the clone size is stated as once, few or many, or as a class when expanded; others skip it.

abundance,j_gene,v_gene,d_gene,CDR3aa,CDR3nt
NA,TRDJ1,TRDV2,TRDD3,CACDTFPGGGYVPDKLIF,TGTGCCTGTGACACTTTCCCGGGTGGGGGATACGTCCCCGATAAACTCATCTTT
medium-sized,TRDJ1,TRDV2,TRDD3,CACDTLVLGDHTDKLIF,TGTGCCTGTGACACGCTTGTACTGGGGGACCACACCGATAAACTCATCTTT
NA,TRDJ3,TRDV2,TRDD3,CACDTVGGLLGDTDKSSWDTRQMFF,TGTGCCTGTGACACGGTAGGAGGTTTACTGGGGGATACCGATAAAAGCTCCTGGGACACCCGACAGATGTTTTTC
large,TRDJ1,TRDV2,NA,CACEPLSGDTDKLIF,TGTGCCTGTGAACCTCTCAGTGGGGATACCGATAAACTCATCTTT
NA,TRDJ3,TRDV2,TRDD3,CACDPTSGLGDTDKSSWDTRQMFF,TGTGCCTGTGACCCTACCTCCGGACTGGGGGATACCGATAAAAGCTCCTGGGACACCCGACAGATGTTTTTC
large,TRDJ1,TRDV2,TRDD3,CACDTIGPGDTSYTDKLIF,TGTGCCTGTGACACGATTGGTCCGGGGGATACATCGTACACCGATAAACTCATCTTT
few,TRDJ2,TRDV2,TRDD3,CACDSILGDTRVRVTAPLFF,TGTGCCTGTGACTCCATACTGGGGGATACGAGGGTACGTGTGACAGCACCACTCTTCTTT
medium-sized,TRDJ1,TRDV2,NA,CACDTLLGYTDKLIF,TGTGCCTGTGACACGCTCCTCGGCTACACCGATAAACTCATCTTT
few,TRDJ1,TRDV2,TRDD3,CACDTLQGTDTGDYTDKLIF,TGTGCCTGTGACACCCTCCAGGGAACGGATACGGGGGATTACACCGATAAACTCATCTTT
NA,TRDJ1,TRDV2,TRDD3,CACDGISTGGSSYTDKLIF,TGTGCCTGTGACGGAATAAGTACTGGGGGATCCTCGTACACCGATAAGCTCATCTTT
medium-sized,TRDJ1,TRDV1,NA,CALGEGAIFSYTDKLIF,TGTGCTCTTGGGGAAGGTGCAATTTTTTCGTACACCGATAAACTCATCTTT
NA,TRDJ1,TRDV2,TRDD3,CACDLVLGENTDKLIF,TGTGCCTGTGACCTAGTACTGGGGGAGAACACCGATAAACTCATCTTT
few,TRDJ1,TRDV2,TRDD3,CACDTLLGDTGLRSTDKLIF,TGTGCCTGTGACACTCTACTGGGGGATACGGGGCTCAGGTCCACCGATAAACTCATCTTT
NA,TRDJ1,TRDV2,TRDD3,CACDVLGDTRIDKLIF,TGTGCCTGTGACGTGCTGGGGGATACGCGCATAGATAAACTCATCTTT
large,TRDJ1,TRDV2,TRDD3,CACDSLLGGNKYTDKLIF,TGTGCCTGTGACTCCTTACTGGGGGGAAATAAGTACACCGATAAACTCATCTTT
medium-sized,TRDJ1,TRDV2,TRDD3,CACDTVRGISQRYTDKLIF,TGTGCCTGTGACACCGTACGGGGGATCTCACAACGGTACACCGATAAACTCATCTTT
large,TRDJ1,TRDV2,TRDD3,CACDLLGDTPHTDKLIF,TGTGCCTGTGACTTACTGGGGGATACGCCACACACCGATAAACTCATCTTT
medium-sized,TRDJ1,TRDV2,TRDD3,CACDTLGDLSQGLDTDKLIF,TGTGCCTGTGACACCCTGGGGGATCTCTCCCAAGGGCTTGACACCGATAAACTCATCTTT
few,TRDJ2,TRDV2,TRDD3,CACDSVLGDTSAQLFF,TGTGCCTGTGACTCCGTACTGGGGGATACTTCAGCACAACTCTTCTTT
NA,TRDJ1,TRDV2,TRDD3,CACDVLGDISDKLIF,TGTGCCTGTGATGTACTGGGGGATATCTCCGATAAACTCATCTTT